This T cell receptor beta chain comes out of a study of T-cell memory formation after mild COVID-19. Study results and caveats: Mostly located in CM and EM were contracting CD4+ clones, with contracting CD8+ clones located in EMRA. Day 15 to 85 contracting clones showed balanced CD4/CD8; day 15 to 37 expanders favored CD4+.

Using its own MiXCR run on the 5' RACE reads, TCRdb lists one record per CDR3 protein. The table includes some 150,000 distinct CDR3 sequences, about 6.1% detected once. The CDR3 is 18 amino acids. The V gene end was trimmed by 4 bases and the J gene end by 2 bases; junction bases not matched to a gene: 6. Germline V gene lookup returns CDR1 MGHRA and CDR2 YSYEKL. This clonotype was recorded at least ten times. Its cognate antigen is unknown. Sequenced input: PBMCs or a T cell subset sorted from them (not recorded which). The rearrangement links TRBV4-1 to TRBJ2-3; 16 positions match TRBD2. The origin of this receptor is an adult woman who had mild COVID-19 (a few samples of this study predate the infection). Cell type and time point are not known. The CDR3 protein is CASSLPGLAGGFTDTQYF. The CDR3 region has the DNA TGCGCCAGCAGCCTCCCGGGACTAGCGGGGGGGTTCACAGATACGCAGTATTTT.